The 21 T cell receptor beta chains below were found in one sample sequenced in a study of blood T cell repertoires in COVID-19. TCRdb's table, derived via immunoSEQ multiplex PCR, lists solely in-frame clones and lacks some. This sample has 140,000 to 150,000 clones, with more than 80% found just once. Sequencing was carried out using peripheral blood. These receptors were collected from a human donor in a cohort sampled during active COVID-19.

V gene TRBV3-1 (or the pseudogene TRBV3-2) combines with J gene TRBJ1-2; 7 nucleotides line up with TRBD1. The CDR3 loop spans 16 amino acids. CDR1 and CDR2 from the germline V gene are LGHDT and YNNKEL (reference sequence). Trimming cost V 0 bases and J 0 bases; bases outside gene matches: 4. The CDR3 DNA sequence: TGTGCCAGCAGCCAAGATCTCGGGACAGCTAACTATGGCTACACCTTC. Residues: CASSQDLGTANYGYTF.

The rearrangement uses TRBV2 and TRBJ2-7, with 8 bases matching TRBD1. Losses at the gene ends were 0 bases for V and 2 bases for J; bases not matched to a gene: 3. CDR3 length: 15 residues. Germline V lookup: CDR1 SNHLY, CDR2 FYNNEI. Written as DNA, the CDR3 is TGTGCCAGCAGTGAAGCGCGACAGGGGCCCTACGAGCAGTACTTC. Its protein product is CASSEARQGPYEQYF.

V gene TRBV6-6 combines with J gene TRBJ1-4; maybe TRBD1 (5 bases). CDR1 MNHNY and CDR2 SVGAGI come from the germline V gene (reference sequence). Trimming stripped 6 bases from V and 4 bases from J, with 15 bases between. The CDR3 consists of 15 residues. CDR3 sequence (DNA): TGTGCCAGCAGACCCAAGGGGTTACATAATGAAAAACTGTTTTTT. Translated, it gives CASRPKGLHNEKLFF.

This rearrangement joins TRBV5-6 to TRBJ1-5; 8 nucleotides match TRBD1. Germline CDR1 SGHDT, CDR2 YYEEEE. Germline trimming cut 3 bases from V and 4 bases from J; bases unmatched to any gene: 9. This CDR3 spans 16 amino acids. Here the CDR3 reads CASSYRTGSGNQPQHF. The CDR3 nucleotides are TGTGCCAGCAGCTACCGGACAGGGTCCGGGAATCAGCCCCAGCATTTT.

This sequence joins TRBV28 and TRBJ1-4, with a possible D match to TRBD1 (5 bases). Trimming took off 3 bases at V and 4 bases at J, with 18 bases between the two ends. Germline V gives CDR1 MDHEN, CDR2 SYDVKM. The CDR3 spans 17 residues. The CDR3 here is CASSFGGEWQGNEKLFF. CDR3 DNA sequence: TGTGCCAGCAGTTTCGGGGGGGAATGGCAGGGTAATGAAAAACTGTTTTTT.

The J gene is TRBJ2-1, the V gene TRBV28, with D possibly matching TRBD2 (6 bases). Germline loops: CDR1 MDHEN, CDR2 SYDVKM. The V end was cut by 10 bases, the J end by 4 bases, with 17 bases between. The CDR3 is made up of 14 amino acids. The CDR3 protein is CATCRREAYNEQFF. In nucleotides, the CDR3 is TGTGCCACCTGTCGGAGGGAAGCTTACAATGAGCAGTTCTTC. The complete variable domain, with remaining parts taken from reference TRBV28 and TRBJ2-1, reads DVKVTQSSRYLVKRTGEKVFLECVQDMDHENMFWYRQDPGLGLRLIYFSYDVKMKEKGDIPEGYSVSREKKERFSLILESASTNQTSMYLCATCRREAYNEQFFGPGTRLTVL.

The chain employs TRBV11-1 and TRBJ1-6, with D possibly being TRBD1 (6 bases). Germline CDR1 and CDR2: SGHAT and FQDESV (reference sequence). The CDR3 totals 13 residues. The ends were cut back, 5 bases at V and 10 bases at J, with 12 bases in the middle. CDR3 nucleotides: TGTGCCAGCAGCCCGCTGGGGGCATCACCCCTCCACTTT. Protein product: CASSPLGASPLHF.

The rearrangement uses TRBV5-1 and TRBJ1-6; 10 bases fit TRBD1. With V trimmed by 0 bases and J by 0 bases, 9 bases remained unmatched. Germline V lookup: CDR1 SGHRS, CDR2 YFSETQ. The length of the CDR3 is 20 residues. CDR3 bases: TGCGCCAGCAGCTTGGGGACAGGGGGTTCACTGAGCTCCTATAATTCACCCCTCCACTTT. This gives the protein CASSLGTGGSLSSYNSPLHF.

This clone was picked up a small number of times. The chain has TRBV13 and TRBJ2-5; TRBD2 aligns across 12 bases. CDR3 size: 15 residues. V shed 5 bases, J shed 7 bases, and the junction held 8 bases outside the gene matches. Germline CDR1 is PRHDT and CDR2 is FYEKMQ (reference sequence). The CDR3 region has the DNA TGTGCCAGCAGCAAGGGGCCGACTAGCGGGGGGACCCAGTACTTC. Amino acid sequence: CASSKGPTSGGTQYF.

The chain employs TRBV9 and TRBJ1-6; TRBD1 might be the D (5 bases). Trimming shortened V by 4 bases and J by 7 bases, and 18 bases separated the two germline ends. Germline CDR1 SGDLS, CDR2 YYNGEE. The CDR3 length is 16 residues. CDR3: CASSQGSGAANSPLHF. The CDR3 DNA sequence: TGTGCCAGCAGCCAAGGTAGCGGGGCGGCCAATTCACCCCTCCACTTT.

A single count supports this clone. This rearrangement joins TRBV27 to TRBJ2-5; 12 bases fit TRBD2. Germline lookup yields CDR1 MNHEY and CDR2 SMNVEV (reference sequence). The ends lost 1 base at V and 0 bases at J; junction bases unmatched: 3. This CDR3 is built from 17 residues. The CDR3 loop is CASSLFGLAGYQETQYF. The CDR3, as DNA: TGTGCCAGCAGTTTATTCGGACTAGCGGGGTACCAAGAGACCCAGTACTTC.

The chain joins TRBV21-1 to TRBJ2-4; the listed D gene, TRBD1, was not tested against the DNA. TRBV21-1 has pseudogene status. The CDR3 loop spans 18 amino acids. The CDR3, as DNA: TGTGCCAGCAGCAAACGACAGGGGAAGGATCAGGCCAAAAACATTCAGTACTTC. Residues: CASSKRQGKDQAKNIQYF.

The chain recombines TRBV16 with TRBJ2-3; TRBD1 agrees at 7 bases. The germline V gene encodes CDR1 KGHSY and CDR2 FQNENV. The length of the CDR3 is 15 residues. V shed 1 base, J shed 2 bases, and the junction held 3 bases outside the gene matches. The CDR3 region is CASSQWDSYTDTQYF. CDR3 in DNA: TGTGCCAGCAGCCAATGGGACAGCTACACAGATACGCAGTATTTT.

The V gene is TRBV30, the J gene TRBJ1-1; possibly TRBD1 for D (5 bases). In germline, CDR1 is GTSNPN, CDR2 SVGIG (reference sequence). The CDR3 sequence is 13 residues long. The V end lost 0 bases, the J end lost 7 bases, and 12 bases lay between the germline ends. The CDR3 bases are TGTGCCTGGAGTGTGGGTAGGGGCATTGAAGCTTTCTTT. It encodes CAWSVGRGIEAFF.

The chain carries TRBV19 and TRBJ2-1; 11 bases are a match to TRBD2. CDR1 LNHDA and CDR2 SQIVND come from the germline V gene (reference sequence). The CDR3 has 15 residues. Trimming at V came to 4 bases and at J to 4 bases, leaving 3 bases not matched to a gene. In nucleotides, the CDR3 is TGTGCCAGTAGTAGAACTAGCGGGGGTTACAATGAGCAGTTCTTC. Translated, it gives CASSRTSGGYNEQFF.

To note about this clone: The same CDR3 is also encoded by other DNA sequences in this sample. The chain joins TRBV7-3 to TRBJ1-1, with D perhaps TRBD1 (5 bases). Germline V gene lookup returns CDR1 SGHTA and CDR2 FQGTGA. Trimming took 4 bases from V and 1 from J, leaving 7 bases between them. The CDR3 extends over 13 amino acids. As DNA, the CDR3 is TGTGCCAGCAGCTCCGGACAGAACACTGAAGCTTTCTTT. As protein: CASSSGQNTEAFF. Filled out from reference TRBV7-3 and TRBJ1-1, the complete variable domain reads GAGVSQTPSNKVTEKGKYVELRCDPISGHTALYWYRQSLGQGPEFLIYFQGTGAADDSGLPNDRFFAVRPEGSVSTLKIQRTERGDSAVYLCASSSGQNTEAFFGQGTRLTVV.

This clone was recorded only once. CDR3 bases: TGTGCCTGGAGGGCAGGGACAAGCTCTGGAAACACCATATATTTT. Translating gives CAWRAGTSSGNTIYF. This chain joins TRBV30 and TRBJ1-3; D might be TRBD1 (6 bases). The CDR3 runs 15 residues. V was shortened by 3 bases and J by 0 bases, with 12 bases between the two germline ends. Per germline, CDR1 GTSNPN and CDR2 SVGIG (reference sequence).

This chain joins TRBV6-5 and TRBJ2-1; weak D call: TRBD2 (6 bases). Per germline, CDR1 MNHEY and CDR2 SVGAGI. The CDR3 covers 15 residues. Trimming took off 6 bases at V and 0 bases at J, with 12 bases between the two ends. The CDR3 DNA is TGTGCCAGCAGATTAGCGGAAAGCTCCTACAATGAGCAGTTCTTC. Encoded protein: CASRLAESSYNEQFF.

In its sample, this clone was seen a few times. The V gene is TRBV5-1, the J gene TRBJ2-1, with a weak D call TRBD1 (5 bases). The V gene's germline CDR1 is SGHRS and CDR2 YFSETQ. CDR3 size: 14 residues. Deletions cut 0 bases from V and 1 base from J, with 5 bases between. In nucleotides, the CDR3 is TGCGCCAGCAGCTTGGGACAGTCCTACAATGAGCAGTTCTTC. As protein: CASSLGQSYNEQFF.

The chain employs TRBV5-8 and TRBJ1-2, with D maybe TRBD1 (5 bases). Per the germline V gene, CDR1 is SGHTS and CDR2 is YDEGEE. V lost 3 bases and J lost 4, with 22 bases in between. The CDR3 loop spans 17 amino acids. The CDR3 nucleotides are TGTGCCAGCAGCTACCCCTGGGGAGGGGAATATCTCTATGGCTACACCTTC. This sequence encodes CASSYPWGGEYLYGYTF.

This clone occurred once. The chain uses TRBV28 and TRBJ1-5; D possibly corresponds to TRBD1 (5 bases). Trimming pared 7 bases from V and 5 bases from J, leaving 12 bases between. CDR1 is MDHEN, CDR2 SYDVKM, per germline. The CDR3 sequence is 13 residues long. CDR3 residues: CASTRTNYQPQHF. The CDR3 nucleotides read TGTGCCAGCACCCGGACAAATTATCAGCCCCAGCATTTT.